A single sample is the source of the 2 T cell receptor beta chains below, sequenced in a study of T cells after yellow fever vaccination. One entry per CDR3 protein results from TCRdb running MiXCR on the 5' RACE reads. This table holds around 550,000 distinct CDR3 sequences, 15% to 20% found once. The sample consisted of PBMCs, taken 15 days after the yellow fever booster vaccination. The receptors stem from a man aged 25 to 40 who received the YFV17D yellow fever vaccine.

This chain connects TRBV9 to TRBJ2-1; D remains unclear. This CDR3 is built from 14 residues. V was pared by 4 bases and J by 1 base, with 9 bases between. Germline V gives CDR1 SGDLS, CDR2 YYNGEE. CDR3 in amino acids: CASSRTVSYNEQFF. The CDR3 DNA is TGTGCCAGCAGCCGGACGGTTTCCTACAATGAGCAGTTCTTC.

A few counts support this clonotype. The rearrangement uses TRBV20-1 and TRBJ2-1, with D possibly matching TRBD1 (5 bases). CDR1 is DFQATT and CDR2 is SNEGSKA in the germline V gene (reference sequence). Deletions cut 6 bases from V and 7 bases from J, with 19 bases between. This CDR3 has 14 residues. The CDR3 here is CSALGLGKGNEQFF. CDR3 nucleotides: TGCAGTGCCCTCGGGCTTGGGAAGGGGAATGAGCAGTTCTTC.